This T cell receptor (beta chain) was identified during a study of T cells after posttransplantation cyclophosphamide. Repertoires were generated with immunoSEQ multiplex PCR, while TCRdb's copy carries only in-frame clones and drops some. The sample has 15,000 to 20,000 clones, roughly 80% seen once; the top ten hold around 2.8%. A word on this clone: Its target is unknown.

The CDR3 contains 13 residues. The germline gives CDR1 SGHKS, CDR2 YYEKEE (reference sequence). Trimming took off 0 bases at V and 5 bases at J, with 9 bases between the two ends. The study's findings and limits: Later post-transplant blood repertoires were often dominated by donor CD8+ memory clones. Tissue-infiltrating T cells from skin or gut overlapped little with blood T cells. Recipient CMV seropositivity and CMV reactivation strongly tracked TRB clonality.

Controls had myeloablative marrow grafts with methotrexate and calcineurin inhibitor, sampled at 1 year. The rearrangement links TRBV5-5 to TRBJ2-7, with D tentatively TRBD2 (5 bases). The TCR originated in a male patient between 25 and 39 years old who received an allogeneic stem cell transplant from an unrelated donor, was CMV-positive, and had acute and chronic GVHD. Part of the T cells may come from the graft donor. Here the sequenced sample was PBMCs, taken 410 to 450 days after allogeneic stem cell transplant with calcineurin inhibitor and methotrexate. The CDR3 region has the DNA TGTGCCAGCAGCTTGGGTGACGGGAACGAGCAGTACTTC. Its protein product is CASSLGDGNEQYF.